This TCR beta chain was obtained from a study of T cell changes during pregnancy in multiple sclerosis. There are 12 residues in the CDR3. Trimming pared 3 bases from V and 3 bases from J, leaving 4 bases between. Germline V gene lookup returns CDR1 SEHNR and CDR2 FQNEAQ (reference sequence). Measured with immunoSEQ multiplex PCR; TCRdb has only the in-frame clones, and not every one. Among approximately 60,000 clones listed, around nine tenths were seen once. This TCR was sampled from a female donor with multiple sclerosis, enrolled in a pregnancy study. The specimen comprised peripheral blood, sampled before pregnancy. The chain joins TRBV7-9 to TRBJ2-3, with D hard to call. The CDR3 spells CASSFPTDTQYF. Written as DNA, the CDR3 is TGTGCCAGCAGCTTCCCGACAGATACGCAGTATTTT. Filled out from reference TRBV7-9 and TRBJ2-3, the complete variable domain reads DTGVSQNPRHKITKRGQNVTFRCDPISEHNRLYWYRQTLGQGPEFLTYFQNEAQLEKSRLLSDRFSAERPKGSFSTLEIQRTEQGDSAMYLCASSFPTDTQYFGPGTRLTVL.